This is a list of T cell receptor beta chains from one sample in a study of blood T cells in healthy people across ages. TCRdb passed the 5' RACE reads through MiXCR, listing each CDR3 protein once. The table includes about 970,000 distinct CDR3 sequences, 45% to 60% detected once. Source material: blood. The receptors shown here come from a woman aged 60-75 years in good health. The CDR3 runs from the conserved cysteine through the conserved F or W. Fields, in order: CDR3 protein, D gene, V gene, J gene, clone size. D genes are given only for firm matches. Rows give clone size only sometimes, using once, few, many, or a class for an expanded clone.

CDR3aa: CAWSVTRTDGYTF
d_gene: .
v_gene: TRBV30
j_gene: TRBJ1-2
abundance: .

CDR3aa: CATSRSLRQGDYEQYF
d_gene: TRBD1
v_gene: TRBV15
j_gene: TRBJ2-7
abundance: few

CDR3aa: CASSLARARVGQPQHF
d_gene: .
v_gene: TRBV28
j_gene: TRBJ1-5
abundance: .

CDR3aa: CASSPVLVGTSGRAGEQFF
d_gene: TRBD2
v_gene: TRBV7-9
j_gene: TRBJ2-1
abundance: .

CDR3aa: CASSSQPNEKLFF
d_gene: .
v_gene: TRBV5-1
j_gene: TRBJ1-4
abundance: .

CDR3aa: CASSLALMGRVAQHF
d_gene: .
v_gene: TRBV7-2
j_gene: TRBJ1-5
abundance: few

CDR3aa: CASSQGQAYNSPLHF
d_gene: TRBD1
v_gene: TRBV7-9
j_gene: TRBJ1-6
abundance: few

CDR3aa: CSVGTGDRSYEQYF
d_gene: TRBD1
v_gene: TRBV29-1
j_gene: TRBJ2-7
abundance: few

CDR3aa: CASSQDGRFYNEQFF
d_gene: .
v_gene: TRBV4-3
j_gene: TRBJ2-1
abundance: few

CDR3aa: CASSRLTGSTDNEKLFF
d_gene: .
v_gene: TRBV4-3
j_gene: TRBJ1-4
abundance: .

CDR3aa: CASSLVGQGGFGNQPQHF
d_gene: TRBD1
v_gene: TRBV7-2
j_gene: TRBJ1-5
abundance: .

CDR3aa: CASSLVSGEPYEQYF
d_gene: .
v_gene: TRBV7-4
j_gene: TRBJ2-7
abundance: few

CDR3aa: CASSPGRRVTDTQYF
d_gene: .
v_gene: TRBV5-5
j_gene: TRBJ2-3
abundance: .

CDR3aa: CASSVPGGATGEAFF
d_gene: TRBD1
v_gene: TRBV28
j_gene: TRBJ1-1
abundance: few

CDR3aa: CASSSDTTSGSPNEQFF
d_gene: TRBD2
v_gene: TRBV12-3/TRBV12-4
j_gene: TRBJ2-1
abundance: .

CDR3aa: CASRVFPGFYGATSYNEQFF
d_gene: .
v_gene: TRBV27
j_gene: TRBJ2-1
abundance: .

CDR3aa: CASSVGRTSTDTQYF
d_gene: .
v_gene: TRBV2
j_gene: TRBJ2-3
abundance: .

CDR3aa: CATPGTEGYGYTF
d_gene: TRBD1
v_gene: TRBV10-3
j_gene: TRBJ1-2
abundance: many

CDR3aa: CASSLSPGGPREQYF
d_gene: .
v_gene: TRBV28
j_gene: TRBJ2-7
abundance: .

CDR3aa: CASSQWAGHNNEQFF
d_gene: .
v_gene: TRBV4-2
j_gene: TRBJ2-1
abundance: .

CDR3aa: CASSPYSSYQETQYF
d_gene: .
v_gene: TRBV27
j_gene: TRBJ2-5
abundance: .

CDR3aa: CASSTTGNYNEQFF
d_gene: .
v_gene: TRBV5-1
j_gene: TRBJ2-1
abundance: few

CDR3aa: CSAASTGPQETQYF
d_gene: TRBD1
v_gene: TRBV20-1
j_gene: TRBJ2-5
abundance: .

CDR3aa: CASSLGQDNYGYTF
d_gene: TRBD1
v_gene: TRBV28
j_gene: TRBJ1-2
abundance: few

CDR3aa: CASNEPRTGSTYGYTF
d_gene: TRBD1
v_gene: TRBV6-1
j_gene: TRBJ1-2
abundance: .

CDR3aa: CAISPLSRATYEQYF
d_gene: .
v_gene: TRBV10-3
j_gene: .
abundance: .

CDR3aa: CASSSSLSGDYNEQFF
d_gene: .
v_gene: TRBV27
j_gene: TRBJ2-1
abundance: .

CDR3aa: CSIHRLDSYEQYF
d_gene: .
v_gene: TRBV29-1
j_gene: TRBJ2-7
abundance: many

CDR3aa: CATSDQGPDTQYF
d_gene: .
v_gene: TRBV24-1
j_gene: TRBJ2-3
abundance: .

CDR3aa: CASSDPDISSYEQYF
d_gene: .
v_gene: TRBV2
j_gene: TRBJ2-7
abundance: .

CDR3aa: CASSHAGGGNEKLFF
d_gene: .
v_gene: TRBV6-2/TRBV6-3
j_gene: TRBJ1-4
abundance: .

CDR3aa: CASRRGYGTYEQYF
d_gene: .
v_gene: TRBV27
j_gene: TRBJ2-7
abundance: few

CDR3aa: CASSSRLSSGNTIYF
d_gene: .
v_gene: TRBV7-2
j_gene: TRBJ1-3
abundance: .

CDR3aa: CASSPPGSTNIQYF
d_gene: .
v_gene: TRBV9
j_gene: TRBJ2-4
abundance: many

CDR3aa: CSARATTGYGYTF
d_gene: TRBD1
v_gene: TRBV20-1
j_gene: TRBJ1-2
abundance: .

CDR3aa: CAISSGLSSNEQFF
d_gene: .
v_gene: TRBV10-3
j_gene: TRBJ2-1
abundance: .

CDR3aa: CASSAENRGTDTQYF
d_gene: .
v_gene: TRBV7-2
j_gene: TRBJ2-3
abundance: once

CDR3aa: CSSREGDGYTF
d_gene: .
v_gene: TRBV29-1
j_gene: TRBJ1-2
abundance: .

CDR3aa: CSARPFGTANTGELFF
d_gene: .
v_gene: TRBV20-1
j_gene: TRBJ2-2
abundance: .

CDR3aa: CAWSVVEETQYF
d_gene: .
v_gene: TRBV30
j_gene: TRBJ2-5
abundance: once